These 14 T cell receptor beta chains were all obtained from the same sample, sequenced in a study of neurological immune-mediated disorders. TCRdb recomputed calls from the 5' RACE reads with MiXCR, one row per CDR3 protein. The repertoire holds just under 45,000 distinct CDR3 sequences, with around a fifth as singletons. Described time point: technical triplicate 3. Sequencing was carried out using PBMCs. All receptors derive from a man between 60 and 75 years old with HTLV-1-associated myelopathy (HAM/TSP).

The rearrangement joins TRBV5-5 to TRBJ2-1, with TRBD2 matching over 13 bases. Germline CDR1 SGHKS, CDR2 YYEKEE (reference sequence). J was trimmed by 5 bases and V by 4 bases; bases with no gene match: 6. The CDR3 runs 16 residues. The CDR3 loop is CASSGYGTSGDNEQFF. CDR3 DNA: TGTGCCAGCAGCGGATATGGGACTAGCGGGGACAATGAGCAGTTCTTC.

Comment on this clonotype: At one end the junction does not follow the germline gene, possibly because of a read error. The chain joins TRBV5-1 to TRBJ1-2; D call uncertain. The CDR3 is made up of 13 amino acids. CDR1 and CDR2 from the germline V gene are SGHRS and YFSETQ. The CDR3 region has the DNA TGTGCCAACAGCTTCGAGAGAGCCGGCGGCTACACCTTC. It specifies CANSFERAGGYTF.

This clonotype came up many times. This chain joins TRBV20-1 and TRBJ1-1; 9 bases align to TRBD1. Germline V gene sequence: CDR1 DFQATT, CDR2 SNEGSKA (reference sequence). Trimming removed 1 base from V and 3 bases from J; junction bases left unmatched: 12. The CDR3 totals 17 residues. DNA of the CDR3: TGCAGTGCTAGAGCCGTCCCGGGACAGGGAGGGGACACTGAAGCTTTCTTT. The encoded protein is CSARAVPGQGGDTEAFF.

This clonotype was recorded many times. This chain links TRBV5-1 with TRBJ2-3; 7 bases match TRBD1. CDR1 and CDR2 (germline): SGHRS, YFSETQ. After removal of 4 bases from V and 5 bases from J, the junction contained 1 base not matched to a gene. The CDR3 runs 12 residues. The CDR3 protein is CASSRGRDTQYF. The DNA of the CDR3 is TGCGCCAGCAGCAGGGGGCGAGATACGCAGTATTTT.

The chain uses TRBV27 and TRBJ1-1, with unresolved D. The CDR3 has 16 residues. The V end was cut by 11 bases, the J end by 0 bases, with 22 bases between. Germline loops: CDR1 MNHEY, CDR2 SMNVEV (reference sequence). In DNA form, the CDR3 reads TGTGCCGGTCCCAAGCAGCGCCTGAGGTTGAACACTGAAGCTTTCTTT. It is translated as CAGPKQRLRLNTEAFF.

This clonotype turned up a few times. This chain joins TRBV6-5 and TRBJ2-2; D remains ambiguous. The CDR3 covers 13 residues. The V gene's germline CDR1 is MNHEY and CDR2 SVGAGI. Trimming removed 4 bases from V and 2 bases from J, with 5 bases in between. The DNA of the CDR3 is TGTGCCAGCAGTTTCAGAAACACCGGGGAGCTGTTTTTT. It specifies CASSFRNTGELFF.

The CDR3 here is CASSFNLDSTANEKLFF. The CDR3 coding sequence is TGTGCCAGCAGCTTTAACCTGGACAGCACTGCTAATGAAAAACTGTTTTTT. The chain links TRBV11-2 to TRBJ1-4; maybe TRBD1 (6 bases). The CDR3 runs to 17 residues. Germline V gene sequence: CDR1 SGHAT, CDR2 FQNNGV. The V end lost 3 bases, the J end lost 3 bases, and 17 bases lay between the germline ends.

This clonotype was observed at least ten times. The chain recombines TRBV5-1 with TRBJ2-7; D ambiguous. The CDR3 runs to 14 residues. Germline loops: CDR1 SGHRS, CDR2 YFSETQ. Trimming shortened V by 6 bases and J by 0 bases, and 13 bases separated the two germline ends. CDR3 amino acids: CASKALLTSYEQYF. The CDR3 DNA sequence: TGCGCCAGCAAGGCCCTCCTGACCTCCTACGAGCAGTACTTC.

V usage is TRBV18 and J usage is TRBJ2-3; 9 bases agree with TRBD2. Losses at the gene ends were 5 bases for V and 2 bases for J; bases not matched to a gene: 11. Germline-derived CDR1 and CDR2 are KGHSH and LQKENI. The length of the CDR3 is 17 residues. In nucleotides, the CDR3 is TGTGCCAGCTCATCCTACTTAGCGGGAGCCTACACAGATACGCAGTATTTT. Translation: CASSSYLAGAYTDTQYF.

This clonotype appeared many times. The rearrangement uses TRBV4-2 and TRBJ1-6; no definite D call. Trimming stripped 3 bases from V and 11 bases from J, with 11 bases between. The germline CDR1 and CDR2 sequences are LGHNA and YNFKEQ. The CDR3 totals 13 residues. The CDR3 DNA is TGTGCCAGCAGCCAGACCGGGCCTCCACCCCTCCACTTT. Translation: CASSQTGPPPLHF.

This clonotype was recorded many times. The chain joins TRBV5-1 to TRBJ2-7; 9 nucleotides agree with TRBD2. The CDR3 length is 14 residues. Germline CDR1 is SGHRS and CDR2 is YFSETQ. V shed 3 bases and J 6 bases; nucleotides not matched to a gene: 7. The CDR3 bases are TGCGCCAGCAGCTATACTAGCGGGCTTGGCGAGCAGTACTTC. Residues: CASSYTSGLGEQYF.

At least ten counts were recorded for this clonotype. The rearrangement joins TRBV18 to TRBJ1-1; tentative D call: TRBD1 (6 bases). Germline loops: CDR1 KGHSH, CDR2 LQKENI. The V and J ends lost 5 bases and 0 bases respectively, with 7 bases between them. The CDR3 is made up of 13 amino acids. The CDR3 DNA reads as TGTGCCAGCTCAGGGGGCATGAACACTGAAGCTTTCTTT. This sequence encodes CASSGGMNTEAFF.

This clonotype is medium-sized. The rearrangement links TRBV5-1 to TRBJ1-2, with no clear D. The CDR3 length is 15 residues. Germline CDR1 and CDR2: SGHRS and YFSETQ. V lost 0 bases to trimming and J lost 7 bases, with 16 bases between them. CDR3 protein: CASSLDSISVSGYTF. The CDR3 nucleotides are TGCGCCAGCAGCTTGGATTCAATTTCGGTGTCTGGCTACACCTTC.

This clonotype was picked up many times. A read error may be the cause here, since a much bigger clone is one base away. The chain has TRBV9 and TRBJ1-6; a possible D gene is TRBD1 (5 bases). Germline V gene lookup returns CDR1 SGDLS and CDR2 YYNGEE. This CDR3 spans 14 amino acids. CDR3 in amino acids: CVSSGDSNNSPLHF. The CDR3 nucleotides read TGTGTCAGCAGCGGCGACAGCAATAATTCACCCCTCCACTTT.